One sample yielded the 12 T cell receptor beta chains listed below, sequenced in a study of T cell responses to AZD1222 COVID-19 vaccine. Some clones are missing from TCRdb's copy, which holds only in-frame ones; the method was immunoSEQ multiplex PCR. The table shows about 120,000 clones, with about 92% occurring only once. The specimen comprised peripheral blood, sampled 28 days after the second AZD1222 dose. These receptors came from an adult who received the AZD1222 COVID-19 vaccine.

V is TRBV5-1 and J is TRBJ2-5; TRBD1 aligns across 8 bases. V trimming: 2 bases; J trimming: 7 bases; junction bases outside the gene matches: 4. The CDR3 covers 13 residues. Germline assignment: CDR1 SGHRS and CDR2 YFSETQ. The CDR3 spells CASSFGTGRTQYF. The DNA of the CDR3 is TGCGCCAGCAGCTTCGGGACAGGACGGACCCAGTACTTC.

CDR3 amino acids: CATSAKWGGDTEAFF. CDR3 coding DNA: TGTGCCACCAGCGCCAAGTGGGGGGGAGACACTGAAGCTTTCTTT. V gene TRBV15 combines with J gene TRBJ1-1; possible D gene TRBD1, 5 bases. The CDR3 length is 15 residues. Per germline, CDR1 LNHNV and CDR2 YYDKDF (reference sequence). Deletions cut 5 bases from V and 3 bases from J, with 16 bases between.

The rearrangement joins TRBV27 to TRBJ2-7, with D possibly matching TRBD1 (5 bases). The germline V gene has CDR1 MNHEY and CDR2 SMNVEV (reference sequence). V was cut by 6 bases and J by 3 bases, with 18 bases left in between. The CDR3 runs to 15 residues. The CDR3, as DNA: TGTGCCAGCAGGTTCAGGGATCGACCAGACTACGAGCAGTACTTC. Translating it yields CASRFRDRPDYEQYF.

V is TRBV7-9 and J is TRBJ1-1; D is ambiguous. CDR1 SEHNR and CDR2 FQNEAQ come from the germline V gene (reference sequence). V dropped 6 bases and J dropped 5 bases, with 7 bases sitting between them. The CDR3 totals 11 residues. The CDR3 region has the DNA TGTGCCAGCAGTCTAAGTACTGAAGCTTTCTTT. Encoded protein: CASSLSTEAFF.

By share of the sample, this clone is medium-sized (0.01 to 0.1%). The chain links TRBV12-3 or TRBV12-4 to TRBJ1-2; 7 bases align to TRBD1. This CDR3 region has 13 residues. Germline trimming cut 7 bases from V and 4 bases from J; bases unmatched to any gene: 6. The CDR3 sequence: CASTSGTAYGYTF. The CDR3 nucleotides read TGTGCCAGCACCAGCGGGACAGCCTATGGCTACACCTTC.

The chain is built from TRBV7-9 and TRBJ2-1; D may be TRBD1 (6 bases). The V and J ends lost 5 bases and 10 bases respectively, with 9 bases between them. The germline V gene encodes CDR1 SEHNR and CDR2 FQNEAQ (reference sequence). This CDR3 comprises 11 residues. The CDR3 sequence is CASSDDREQFF. The CDR3 coding sequence is TGTGCCAGCAGCGATGACAGGGAGCAGTTCTTC. Full variable domain (rest looked up from reference TRBV7-9 and TRBJ2-1): DTGVSQNPRHKITKRGQNVTFRCDPISEHNRLYWYRQTLGQGPEFLTYFQNEAQLEKSRLLSDRFSAERPKGSFSTLEIQRTEQGDSAMYLCASSDDREQFFGPGTRLTVL.

The chain employs TRBV9 and TRBJ1-1; D gene uncertain. With 2 bases removed from V and 3 bases from J, the gap between germline ends came to 8 bases. Per the germline V gene, CDR1 is SGDLS and CDR2 is YYNGEE. This CDR3 spans 13 amino acids. CDR3 nucleotides: TGTGCCAGCAGCGTTCACCGGGACACTGAAGCTTTCTTT. It specifies CASSVHRDTEAFF.

The chain combines TRBV7-8 with TRBJ1-5; no definite D call. The CDR3 covers 13 residues. Germline CDR1 is SGHVS and CDR2 is FQNEAQ. Trimming left V 1 base short and J 6 bases short, with 7 bases between. The CDR3 sequence is CASSLVLGQPQHF. CDR3 nucleotides: TGTGCCAGCAGCTTAGTTTTGGGTCAGCCCCAGCATTTT.

The chain combines TRBV19 with TRBJ2-1, with D possibly TRBD1 on 5 matching bases. This CDR3 contains 13 residues. V was trimmed by 3 bases and J by 10 bases, leaving 13 bases between them. Germline CDR1 LNHDA, CDR2 SQIVND (reference sequence). The CDR3 here is CASSIQVKGEQFF. The DNA for the CDR3 is TGTGCCAGTAGTATTCAGGTAAAGGGGGAGCAGTTCTTC.

This clone has more than one count but fewer than ten. The chain carries TRBV11-2 and TRBJ1-3; D unclear. Germline values: CDR1 SGHAT, CDR2 FQNNGV. The CDR3 is made up of 15 amino acids. V lost 0 bases and J 0 bases, leaving 6 bases between the germline ends. Here the CDR3 reads CASSLDGVSGNTIYF. CDR3 in DNA: TGTGCCAGCAGCTTAGACGGAGTCTCTGGAAACACCATATATTTT. Using reference TRBV11-2 and TRBJ1-3 for the parts outside the CDR3, the full variable domain is EAGVAQSPRYKIIEKRQSVAFWCNPISGHATLYWYQQILGQGPKLLIQFQNNGVVDDSQLPKDRFSAERLKGVDSTLKIQPAKLEDSAVYLCASSLDGVSGNTIYFGEGSWLTVV.

This clone was observed a single time. This rearrangement joins TRBV11-1 to TRBJ2-2; 9 nucleotides align to TRBD1. This CDR3 has 15 residues. V trimming: 5 bases; J trimming: 2 bases; junction bases outside the gene matches: 3. Germline values: CDR1 SGHAT, CDR2 FQDESV (reference sequence). For the CDR3, the DNA is TGTGCCAGCAGCAAGGGACAGGGTAACACCGGGGAGCTGTTTTTT. This sequence encodes CASSKGQGNTGELFF.

The chain links TRBV7-8 to TRBJ2-5; D is perhaps TRBD1 (6 bases). The CDR3 totals 12 residues. The V gene's germline CDR1 is SGHVS and CDR2 FQNEAQ. V lost 8 bases, J lost 5 bases, and 12 bases lay in between. CDR3 coding DNA: TGTGCCAGCGAGGGGGTTCCGGAGACCCAGTACTTC. Its protein is CASEGVPETQYF.